This T cell receptor beta chain appears in the sequencing data of a study of identical twins. V lost 0 bases, J lost 2 bases, and 13 bases lay in between. The CDR3 totals 16 residues. This clonotype was seen repeatedly, ten times or more. No antigen is known for it. Broader study findings: Out-of-frame alpha sequences common to twins exhibited an excess of low generation probability.

MiXCR was run by TCRdb on the 5' RACE reads, yielding one entry per CDR3 protein. The repertoire holds about 100,000 distinct CDR3 sequences, with 5.9% as singletons. The sample consisted of memory T cells sorted from blood. V is TRBV12-3 or TRBV12-4 and J is TRBJ2-5; possible D gene TRBD1, 5 bases. The clonotype was recovered from a woman between 50 and 59 years old in good health. In DNA, the CDR3 is TGTGCCAGCAGTTTAGCCGGTGGGGCGGTTCAAGAGACCCAGTACTTC. It is translated as CASSLAGGAVQETQYF.